Below, one T cell receptor (beta chain) is given with its context. Its antigen remains unknown. This entry is derived from a study of response to subunit inactivated influenza vaccine. Findings of the study overall: The authors put forward the suggestion that each seasonal influenza vaccination may bring in only a limited number of new T cells.

Each CDR3 protein gets one entry after TCRdb re-called the RT-PCR reads with MiXCR. The repertoire has 750,000 to 850,000 distinct CDR3 sequences, less than 20% of them found once; the top ten carry around 9.9%. Looked up from germline, CDR1 is DFQATT and CDR2 is SNEGSKA (reference sequence). The ends were cut back, 3 bases at V and 6 bases at J, with 18 bases in the middle. The CDR3 covers 15 residues. The sequence derives from a man aged 50 or older who received an inactivated influenza vaccine. The sample here was PBMCs from blood, taken around 5 days after vaccination. V gene TRBV20-1 combines with J gene TRBJ2-1, with D perhaps TRBD1 or TRBD2 (5 bases each). The CDR3: CSARPLRGNVNEQFF. For the CDR3, the DNA is TGCAGTGCTAGGCCTTTGAGGGGCAACGTCAATGAGCAGTTCTTC.